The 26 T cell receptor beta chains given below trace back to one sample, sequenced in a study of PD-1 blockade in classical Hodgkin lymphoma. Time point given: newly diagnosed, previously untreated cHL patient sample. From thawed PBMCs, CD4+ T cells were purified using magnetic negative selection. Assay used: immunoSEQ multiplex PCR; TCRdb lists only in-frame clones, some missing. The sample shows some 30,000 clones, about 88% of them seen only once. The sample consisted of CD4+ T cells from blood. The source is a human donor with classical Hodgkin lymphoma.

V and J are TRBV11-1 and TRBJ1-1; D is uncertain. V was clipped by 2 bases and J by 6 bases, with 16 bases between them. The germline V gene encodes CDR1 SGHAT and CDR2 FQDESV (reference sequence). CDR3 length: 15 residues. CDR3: CASSLRVTTDPEAFF. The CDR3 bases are TGTGCCAGCAGCTTAAGAGTGACAACGGATCCTGAAGCTTTCTTT.

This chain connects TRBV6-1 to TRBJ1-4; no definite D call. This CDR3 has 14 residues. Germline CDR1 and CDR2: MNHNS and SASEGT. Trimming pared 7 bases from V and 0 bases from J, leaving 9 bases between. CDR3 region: CASMGFATNEKLFF. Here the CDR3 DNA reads TGTGCCAGCATGGGTTTTGCAACTAATGAAAAACTGTTTTTT.

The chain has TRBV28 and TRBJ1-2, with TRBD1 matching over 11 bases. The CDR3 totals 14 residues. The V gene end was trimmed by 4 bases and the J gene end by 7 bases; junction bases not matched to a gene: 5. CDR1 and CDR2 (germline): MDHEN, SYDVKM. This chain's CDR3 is CASSSGTGGIGYTF. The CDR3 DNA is TGTGCCAGCAGTTCCGGGACAGGGGGTATTGGCTACACCTTC.

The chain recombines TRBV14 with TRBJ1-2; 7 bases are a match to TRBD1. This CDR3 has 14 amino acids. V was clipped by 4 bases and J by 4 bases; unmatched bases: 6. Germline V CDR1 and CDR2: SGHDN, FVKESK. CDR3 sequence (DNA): TGTGCCAGCAGCCGAACGGCAGGGGGCTATGGCTACACCTTC. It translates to CASSRTAGGYGYTF.

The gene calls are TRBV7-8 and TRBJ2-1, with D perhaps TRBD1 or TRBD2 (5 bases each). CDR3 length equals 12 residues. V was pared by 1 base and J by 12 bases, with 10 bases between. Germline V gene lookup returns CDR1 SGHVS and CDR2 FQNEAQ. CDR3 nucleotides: TGTGCCAGCAGCTTAGGGCCCGGGACGCAGTTCTTC. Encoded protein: CASSLGPGTQFF.

The CDR3 coding sequence is TGTGCCAGCAGTGAGACCGGGCCTGGCTACACCTTC. It yields the protein CASSETGPGYTF. The V and J genes are TRBV6-1 and TRBJ1-2, with D uncertain. The germline V and J ends were trimmed by 3 bases and 7 bases, with 9 bases remaining between them. Germline CDR1 and CDR2: MNHNS and SASEGT. The CDR3 loop spans 12 amino acids.

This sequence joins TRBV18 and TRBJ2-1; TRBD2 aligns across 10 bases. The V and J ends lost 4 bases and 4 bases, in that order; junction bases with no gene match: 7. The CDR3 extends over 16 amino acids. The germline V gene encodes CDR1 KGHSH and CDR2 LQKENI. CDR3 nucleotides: TGTGCCAGCTCACTATGGACTAGCGGTACGTACAATGAGCAGTTCTTC. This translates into CASSLWTSGTYNEQFF.

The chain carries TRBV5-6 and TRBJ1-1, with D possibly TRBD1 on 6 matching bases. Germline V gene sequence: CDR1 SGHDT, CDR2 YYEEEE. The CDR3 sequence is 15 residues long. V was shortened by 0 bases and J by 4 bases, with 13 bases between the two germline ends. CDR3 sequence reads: CASSLGLKGGTEAFF. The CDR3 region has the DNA TGTGCCAGCAGCTTGGGTCTTAAAGGGGGCACTGAAGCTTTCTTT.

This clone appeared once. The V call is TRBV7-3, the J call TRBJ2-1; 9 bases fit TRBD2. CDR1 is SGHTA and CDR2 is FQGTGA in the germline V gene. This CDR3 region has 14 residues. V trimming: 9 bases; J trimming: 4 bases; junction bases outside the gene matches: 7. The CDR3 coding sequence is TGTGCCAGTTCTGCTAGCGGGGCTTACAATGAGCAGTTCTTC. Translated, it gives CASSASGAYNEQFF.

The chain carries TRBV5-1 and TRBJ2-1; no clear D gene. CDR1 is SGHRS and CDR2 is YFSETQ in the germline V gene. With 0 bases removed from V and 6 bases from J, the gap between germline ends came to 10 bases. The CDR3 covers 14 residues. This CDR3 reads CASSLGSSTNEQFF. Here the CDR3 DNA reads TGCGCCAGCAGCTTGGGTTCAAGCACCAATGAGCAGTTCTTC. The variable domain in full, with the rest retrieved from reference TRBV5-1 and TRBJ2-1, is KAGVTQTPRYLIKTRGQQVTLSCSPISGHRSVSWYQQTPGQGLQFLFEYFSETQRNKGNFPGRFSGRQFSNSRSEMNVSTLELGDSALYLCASSLGSSTNEQFFGPGTRLTVL.

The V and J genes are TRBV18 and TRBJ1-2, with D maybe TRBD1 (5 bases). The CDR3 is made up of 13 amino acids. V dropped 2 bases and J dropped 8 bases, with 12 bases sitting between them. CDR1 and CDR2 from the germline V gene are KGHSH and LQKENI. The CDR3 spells CASSPSDTRGYTF. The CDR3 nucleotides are TGTGCCAGCTCACCATCGGACACCAGGGGCTACACCTTC.

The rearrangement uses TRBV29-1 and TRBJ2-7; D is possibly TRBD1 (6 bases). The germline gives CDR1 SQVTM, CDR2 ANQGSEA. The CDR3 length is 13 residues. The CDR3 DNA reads TGCATCGTACAGGGATCGGCTTCGGGCGAGCAGTACTTC. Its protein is CIVQGSASGEQYF.

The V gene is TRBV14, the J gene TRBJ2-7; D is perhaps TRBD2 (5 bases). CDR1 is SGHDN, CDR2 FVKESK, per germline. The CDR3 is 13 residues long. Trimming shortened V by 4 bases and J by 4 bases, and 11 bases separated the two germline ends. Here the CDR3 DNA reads TGTGCCAGCAGCCTTTCGGGGTCATACGAGCAGTACGTC. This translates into CASSLSGSYEQYV.

CDR3 nucleotides: TGTGCCAGCAGCTTAGTAGCGGGGCCTACCGTCGGGACCCAGTACTTC. Protein product: CASSLVAGPTVGTQYF. The chain joins TRBV7-2 to TRBJ2-5, with 8 bases fitting TRBD2. V trimming: 1 base; J trimming: 7 bases; junction bases outside the gene matches: 11. CDR1 is SGHTA, CDR2 FQGNSA, per germline. The CDR3 runs 16 residues.

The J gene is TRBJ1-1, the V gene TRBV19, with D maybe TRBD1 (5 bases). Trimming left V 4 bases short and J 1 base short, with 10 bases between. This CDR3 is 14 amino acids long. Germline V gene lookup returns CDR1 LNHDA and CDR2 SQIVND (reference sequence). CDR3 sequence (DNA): TGTGCCAGTAGTAGAACGACAGCGAACACTGAAGCTTTCTTT. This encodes CASSRTTANTEAFF.

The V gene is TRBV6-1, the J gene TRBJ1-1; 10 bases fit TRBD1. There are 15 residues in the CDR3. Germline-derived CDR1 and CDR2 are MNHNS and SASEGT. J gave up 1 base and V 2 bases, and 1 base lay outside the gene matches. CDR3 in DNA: TGTGCCAGCAGTGAATGGGACAGGGGGAACACTGAAGCTTTCTTT. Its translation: CASSEWDRGNTEAFF.

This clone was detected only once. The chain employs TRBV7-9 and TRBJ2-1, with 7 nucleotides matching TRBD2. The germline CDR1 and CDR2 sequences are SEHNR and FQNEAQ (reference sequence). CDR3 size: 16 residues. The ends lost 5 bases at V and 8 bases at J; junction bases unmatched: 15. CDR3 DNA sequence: TGTGCCAGCAGCACCCTGACTAGCTCCCCGACGGATGAGCAGTTCTTC. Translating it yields CASSTLTSSPTDEQFF.

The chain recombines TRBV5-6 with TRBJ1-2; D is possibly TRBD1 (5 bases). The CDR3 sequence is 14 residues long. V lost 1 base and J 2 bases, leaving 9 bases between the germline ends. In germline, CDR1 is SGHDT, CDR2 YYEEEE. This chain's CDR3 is CASSLQGGNYGYTF. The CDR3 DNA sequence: TGTGCCAGCAGCTTGCAGGGAGGAAACTATGGCTACACCTTC.

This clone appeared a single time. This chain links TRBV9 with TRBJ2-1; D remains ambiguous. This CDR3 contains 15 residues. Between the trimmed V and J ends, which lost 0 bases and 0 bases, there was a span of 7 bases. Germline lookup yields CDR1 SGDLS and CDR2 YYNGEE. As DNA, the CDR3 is TGTGCCAGCAGCGTAGGGGCAGGCTCCTACAATGAGCAGTTCTTC. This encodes CASSVGAGSYNEQFF.

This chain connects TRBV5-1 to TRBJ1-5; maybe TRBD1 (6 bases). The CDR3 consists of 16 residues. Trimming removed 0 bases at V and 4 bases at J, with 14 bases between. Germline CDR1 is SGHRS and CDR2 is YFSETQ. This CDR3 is CASSLGAQGENQPQHF. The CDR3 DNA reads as TGCGCCAGCAGCTTGGGCGCACAGGGAGAGAATCAGCCCCAGCATTTT.

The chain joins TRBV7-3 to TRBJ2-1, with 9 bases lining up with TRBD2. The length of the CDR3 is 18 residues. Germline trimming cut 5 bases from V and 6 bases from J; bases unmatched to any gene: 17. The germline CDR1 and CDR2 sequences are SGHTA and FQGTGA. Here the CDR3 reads CASSNLRSGLAGGNEQFF. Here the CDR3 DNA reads TGTGCCAGCAGCAACCTTAGATCGGGACTAGCTGGGGGCAATGAGCAGTTCTTC.

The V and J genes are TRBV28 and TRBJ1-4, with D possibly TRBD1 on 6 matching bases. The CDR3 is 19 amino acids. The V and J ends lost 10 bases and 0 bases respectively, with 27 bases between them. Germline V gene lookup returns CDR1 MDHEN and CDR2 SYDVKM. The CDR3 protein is CATSSVGFRGGTTNEKLFF. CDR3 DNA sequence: TGTGCCACTTCTTCTGTCGGCTTTAGGGGGGGTACAACTAATGAAAAACTGTTTTTT. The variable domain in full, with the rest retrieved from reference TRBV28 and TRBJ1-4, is DVKVTQSSRYLVKRTGEKVFLECVQDMDHENMFWYRQDPGLGLRLIYFSYDVKMKEKGDIPEGYSVSREKKERFSLILESASTNQTSMYLCATSSVGFRGGTTNEKLFFGSGTQLSVL.

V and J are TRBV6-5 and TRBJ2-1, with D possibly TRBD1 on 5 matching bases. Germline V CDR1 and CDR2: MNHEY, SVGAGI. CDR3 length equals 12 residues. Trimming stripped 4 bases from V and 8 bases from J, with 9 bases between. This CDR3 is CASSLQGHEQFF. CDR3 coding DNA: TGTGCCAGCAGTTTGCAGGGCCATGAGCAGTTCTTC.

Here the CDR3 reads CSVERQGYGYTF. Here the CDR3 DNA reads TGCAGCGTTGAAAGGCAGGGCTATGGCTACACCTTC. The chain recombines TRBV29-1 with TRBJ1-2; maybe TRBD1 (5 bases). In germline, CDR1 is SQVTM, CDR2 ANQGSEA. Trimming left V 2 bases short and J 4 bases short, with 8 bases between. This CDR3 is 12 amino acids long.

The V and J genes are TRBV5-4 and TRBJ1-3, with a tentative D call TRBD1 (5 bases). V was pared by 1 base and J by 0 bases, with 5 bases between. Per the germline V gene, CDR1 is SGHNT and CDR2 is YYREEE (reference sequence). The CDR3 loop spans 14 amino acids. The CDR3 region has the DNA TGTGCCAGCAGCTTGCAGGGCTCTGGAAACACCATATATTTT. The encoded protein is CASSLQGSGNTIYF. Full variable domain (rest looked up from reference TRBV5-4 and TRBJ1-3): ETGVTQSPTHLIKTRGQQVTLRCSSQSGHNTVSWYQQALGQGPQFIFQYYREEENGRGNFPPRFSGLQFPNYSSELNVNALELDDSALYLCASSLQGSGNTIYFGEGSWLTVV.

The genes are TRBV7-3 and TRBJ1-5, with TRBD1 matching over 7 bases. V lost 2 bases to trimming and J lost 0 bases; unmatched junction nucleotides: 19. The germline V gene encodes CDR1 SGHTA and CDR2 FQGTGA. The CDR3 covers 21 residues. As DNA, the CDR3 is TGTGCCAGCAGCTTACACCACCAGGGACAGAGTATTGAATATAGCAATCAGCCCCAGCATTTT. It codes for CASSLHHQGQSIEYSNQPQHF.